The rows below give T cell receptor beta chains drawn from one sample of a study of identifying expanded T cells in peripheral blood. The data were produced by immunoSEQ multiplex PCR, yet TCRdb's version contains in-frame clones alone and is incomplete. The sample yields nearly 60,000 clones, roughly nine tenths seen once. Material for sequencing was blood. These receptors all come from a person aged 18-70 years in good health. Each CDR3 is given with its conserved first and last residue. D genes are given only for firm matches. Size is omitted from some rows. Given values are once, few, many or a class for expanded clones.

j_call | d_call | clone_size | v_call | cdr3_nt | cdr3_aa
TRBJ2-3 | NA | NA | TRBV5-4 | TGTGCCAGCAGCTTCAGCCAGGGAGATACGCAGTATTTT | CASSFSQGDTQYF
TRBJ2-1 | TRBD1 | few | TRBV6-9 | TGTGCCAGCCGGGACACCTTTGACAGGGTCTCCTACAATGAGCAGTTCTTC | CASRDTFDRVSYNEQFF
TRBJ2-3 | NA | NA | TRBV4-3 | TGCGCCAGCAGCCAAGATGGCCAAATTAGCACAGATACGCAGTATTTT | CASSQDGQISTDTQYF
TRBJ2-1 | NA | once | TRBV30 | TGTGCCCGAGCAGGCCTTTACAATGAGCAGTTCTTC | CARAGLYNEQFF
TRBJ1-2 | NA | NA | TRBV30 | TGTGCCTGGAGTCCGGACAGCTTCGTCTATGGCTACACCTTC | CAWSPDSFVYGYTF
TRBJ1-5 | TRBD1 | few | TRBV30 | TGTGCCCACGGAGGGACAGGCAATCAGCCCCAGCATTTT | CAHGGTGNQPQHF
TRBJ2-3 | TRBD2 | once | TRBV5-1 | TGCGCCAGCAGCACCGGACTAGCGGGAGGTTTTACAATAGGCACAGATACGCAGTATTTT | CASSTGLAGGFTIGTDTQYF
TRBJ2-7 | TRBD2 | NA | TRBV28 | TGTGCCAGCAGTTTGACTAGCGGGAGCTCCTACGAGCAGTACTTC | CASSLTSGSSYEQYF
TRBJ2-7 | NA | NA | TRBV6-1 | TGTGCCAGCAGGCAGGACGGAACGTACTTC | CASRQDGTYF
TRBJ2-3 | NA | NA | TRBV28 | TGTGCCAGCAGTGTTAGCACAGATACGCAGTATTTT | CASSVSTDTQYF
TRBJ2-1 | TRBD1 | NA | TRBV18 | TGTGCCAGCTCAGACGACAGGGTCAATGAGCAGTTCTTC | CASSDDRVNEQFF
TRBJ2-1 | TRBD2 | NA | TRBV4-3 | TGCGCCAGCAGCCGAGCGGGAGCAAGCAATGAGCAGTTCTTC | CASSRAGASNEQFF
TRBJ1-4 | NA | NA | TRBV10-3 | TGTGCCATCAGTGAGAGAACTAATGAAAAACTGTTTTTT | CAISERTNEKLFF
TRBJ2-2 | NA | once | TRBV2 | TGTGCCAGCAGCCAACGAAGCGGGGAGCTGTTTTTT | CASSQRSGELFF
TRBJ2-1 | NA | NA | TRBV19 | TGTGCCAGTAGTATTCCTGGAGATGATGAGCAGTTCTTC | CASSIPGDDEQFF
TRBJ1-2 | TRBD1 | NA | TRBV5-1 | TGCGCCAGCAGCTGGGACAGGGAAGTACAGGGCTACACCTTC | CASSWDREVQGYTF
TRBJ2-5 | NA | NA | TRBV27 | TGTGCCAGCAGTTCCTCGGATGGATCCAGGGAGACCCAGTACTTC | CASSSSDGSRETQYF
TRBJ1-5 | NA | NA | TRBV5-8 | TGTGCCAGCAGCTTGGACGAGGGTAGTTCGTTGCATCAGCCCCAGCATTTT | CASSLDEGSSLHQPQHF
TRBJ1-1 | NA | NA | TRBV13 | TGTGCCAGCAGCTTGAAACTTGGGAGCACTGAAGCTTTCTTT | CASSLKLGSTEAFF
TRBJ2-3 | TRBD2 | NA | TRBV7-2 | TGTGCCAGCAGCTATCTAGCGGGAGCGTTGGAAGATACGCAGTATTTT | CASSYLAGALEDTQYF
TRBJ2-5 | NA | NA | TRBV5-1 | TGCGCCAGCAGCTTGTCGGGGATATTAGAGACCCAGTACTTC | CASSLSGILETQYF
TRBJ2-3 | TRBD2 | NA | TRBV5-4 | TGTGCCAGCACCCAGACTAGCGGGGGGGCCGGTGATACGCAGTATTTT | CASTQTSGGAGDTQYF
TRBJ2-2 | TRBD1 | NA | TRBV6-5 | TGTGCCAGCAGTTACACAGGGGGCGACACCGGGGAGCTGTTTTTT | CASSYTGGDTGELFF
TRBJ1-4 | NA | NA | TRBV9 | TGTGCCAGCAGCCCCCGGGTGGGGGGGGGTGAAAAACTGTTTTTT | CASSPRVGGGEKLFF
TRBJ1-2 | NA | NA | TRBV10-3 | TGTGCCATCACCCCCTCGGGCGGAGACTCATATGGCTACACCTTC | CAITPSGGDSYGYTF
TRBJ2-6 | NA | NA | TRBV7-9 | TGTGCCAGCAGCTTAGGAGGGCCTGGGGCCAACGTCCTGACTTTC | CASSLGGPGANVLTF
TRBJ1-2 | NA | NA | TRBV6-1 | TGTGCCAGCAGCCCCGGGGGGCAGTATGGCTACACCTTC | CASSPGGQYGYTF
TRBJ1-2 | TRBD1 | NA | TRBV25-1 | TGTGCCAGCAGTGATACGGACAGGAACTATGGCTACACCTTC | CASSDTDRNYGYTF
TRBJ2-2 | NA | NA | TRBV7-2 | TGTGCCAGCAGCTTAGCTGAGGGCACCGGGGAGCTGTTTTTT | CASSLAEGTGELFF
TRBJ2-2 | TRBD2 | NA | TRBV7-9 | TGTGCCAGCAGCCCCGGGACTAGCGGGACGAACACCGGGGAGCTGTTTTTT | CASSPGTSGTNTGELFF
TRBJ2-3 | NA | NA | TRBV4-3 | TGCGCCAGCAGCCAACTTTGGGGCACAGATACGCAGTATTTT | CASSQLWGTDTQYF
TRBJ1-5 | NA | NA | TRBV4-1 | TGCGCCAGCAGCCAAGGTCCAGCCGGGAAAATCAATCAGCCCCAGCATTTT | CASSQGPAGKINQPQHF
TRBJ1-1 | NA | NA | TRBV5-1 | TGCGCCAGCAGCTTGGTTCAGGGACTGAACACTGAAGCTTTCTTT | CASSLVQGLNTEAFF
TRBJ2-2 | NA | NA | TRBV19 | TGTGCCAGTAGTAACTCAGGGTATCGAGGCGGGGAGCTGTTTTTT | CASSNSGYRGGELFF
TRBJ2-2 | NA | NA | TRBV20-1 | TGCAGTGCCGACCGGGCTGGGGAGCTGTTTTTT | CSADRAGELFF
TRBJ1-4 | NA | NA | TRBV27 | TGTGCCAGCAGTTTCTCGTCCCGGAATGAAAAACTGTTTTTT | CASSFSSRNEKLFF
TRBJ2-4 | TRBD2 | NA | TRBV7-2 | TGTGCCAGCAGCTTGACTAGCGGGGGCGATATTCAGTACTTC | CASSLTSGGDIQYF
TRBJ2-2 | NA | NA | TRBV6-6 | TGTGCCAGCAGACAGGAATCCGGGGAGCTGTTTTTT | CASRQESGELFF
TRBJ1-1 | NA | few | TRBV29-1 | TGCAGCGTTGAAGAGGAGTCAGGGAGGGACACTGAAGCTTTCTTT | CSVEEESGRDTEAFF
TRBJ1-1 | NA | NA | TRBV10-1 | TGCGCCAGCAGTGCCAAAATACTACCGACAGAGGGGGACACTGAAGCTTTCTTT | CASSAKILPTEGDTEAFF
TRBJ1-2 | NA | NA | TRBV4-2 | TGTGCCAGCAGCCAAGCAAGGGGGGTAAACTATGGCTACACCTTC | CASSQARGVNYGYTF
TRBJ2-3 | NA | NA | TRBV28 | TGTGCCAGCAGGCTGGCCAGCACAGATACGCAGTATTTT | CASRLASTDTQYF
TRBJ2-1 | NA | NA | TRBV7-3 | TGTGCCAGCAGCTTAGGGGGGTCTGGCTACAATGAGCAGTTCTTC | CASSLGGSGYNEQFF
TRBJ1-2 | TRBD1 | NA | TRBV11-2 | TGTGCCAGCAGCTCCGACAGGGGGATGATTGGCGGCTACACCTTC | CASSSDRGMIGGYTF
TRBJ1-1 | NA | NA | TRBV7-9 | TGTGCCAGCAGCTATACAGGGAACACTGAAGCTTTCTTT | CASSYTGNTEAFF
TRBJ2-3 | TRBD2 | NA | TRBV7-2 | TGTGCCAGCAGCTTAACCGGGGGGGTCGGCACAGATACGCAGTATTTT | CASSLTGGVGTDTQYF
TRBJ2-7 | NA | NA | TRBV7-2 | TGTGCCAGCAGCAAAGACCCCAGCTCCTACGAGCAGTACTTC | CASSKDPSSYEQYF
TRBJ2-7 | TRBD2 | NA | TRBV7-2 | TGTGCCAGCAGCTCCGGGAGGACCTCCTACGAGCAGTACTTC | CASSSGRTSYEQYF
TRBJ2-5 | TRBD2 | NA | TRBV19 | TGTGCCAGTAGTATCTTAGGACTAGCGGCTCAACGGGCCCAGTACTTC | CASSILGLAAQRAQYF
TRBJ2-3 | NA | few | TRBV6-6 | TGTGCCAGCAGTTCACATCTGGCGGGCACAGATACGCAGTATTTT | CASSSHLAGTDTQYF
TRBJ2-5 | NA | NA | TRBV30 | TGTGCCTGGAGCTCCGGCGCGGGACCCCAAGAGACCCAGTACTTC | CAWSSGAGPQETQYF
TRBJ2-7 | TRBD1 | NA | TRBV6-6 | TGTGCCAGCAGTTACGTCCCGACAGGGGGGTCCTACGAGCAGTACTTC | CASSYVPTGGSYEQYF
TRBJ2-3 | TRBD2 | NA | TRBV11-2 | TGTGCCAGCAGCCCTAGCGGGGGGGCGGCAGATACGCAGTATTTT | CASSPSGGAADTQYF
TRBJ1-3 | NA | NA | TRBV7-2 | TGTGCCAGCAGCTTATTCCAGGCTGGAAACACCATATATTTT | CASSLFQAGNTIYF
TRBJ2-3 | NA | NA | TRBV2 | TGTGCCAGCAGGTCCGGAGTCCGTGCTATTGATACGCAGTATTTT | CASRSGVRAIDTQYF
TRBJ2-5 | NA | NA | TRBV9 | TGTGCCAGCAGCTTGATGGGGTCGGAAGAGACCCAGTACTTC | CASSLMGSEETQYF
TRBJ2-3 | NA | NA | TRBV7-9 | TGTGCCAGCAGCTTAGCCGGACTTATCACAGATACGCAGTATTTT | CASSLAGLITDTQYF
TRBJ1-1 | NA | NA | TRBV6-1 | TGTGCCAGCAGTGTTGGCGTTAACACTGAAGCTTTCTTT | CASSVGVNTEAFF
TRBJ1-4 | TRBD1 | NA | TRBV7-6 | TGTGCCAGCAGCTTATCAGGGGGTAGTGAAAAACTGTTTTTT | CASSLSGGSEKLFF